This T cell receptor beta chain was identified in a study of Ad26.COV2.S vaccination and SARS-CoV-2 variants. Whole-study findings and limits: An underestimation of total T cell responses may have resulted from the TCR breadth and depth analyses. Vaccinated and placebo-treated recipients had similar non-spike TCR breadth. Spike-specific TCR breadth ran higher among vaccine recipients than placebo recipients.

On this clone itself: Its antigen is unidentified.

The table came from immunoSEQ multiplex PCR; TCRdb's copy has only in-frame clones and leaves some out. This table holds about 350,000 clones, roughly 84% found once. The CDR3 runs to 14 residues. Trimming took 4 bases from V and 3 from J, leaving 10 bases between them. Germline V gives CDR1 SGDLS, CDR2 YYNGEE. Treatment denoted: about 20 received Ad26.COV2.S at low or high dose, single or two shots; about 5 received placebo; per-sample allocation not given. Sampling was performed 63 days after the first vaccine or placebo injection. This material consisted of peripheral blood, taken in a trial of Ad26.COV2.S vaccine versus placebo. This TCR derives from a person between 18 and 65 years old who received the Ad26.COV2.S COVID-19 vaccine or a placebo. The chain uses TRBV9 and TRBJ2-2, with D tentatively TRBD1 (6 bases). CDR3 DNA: TGTGCCAGCAGCCCCCGGACAGACACCGGGGAGCTGTTTTTT. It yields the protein CASSPRTDTGELFF.